This TCR beta chain was captured by sequencing in a study of radiotherapy plus CTLA-4 blockade in lung cancer. Study-wide results and limits: Some TCR clones had been derived from tumors. These clones expanded in peripheral blood after radiotherapy plus ipilimumab. Early shifts in blood T cell clones, with interferon-beta, reportedly predicted response best.

For this clone: Its specificity is not known.

Germline V lookup: CDR1 SGDLS, CDR2 YYNGEE. V dropped 1 base and J dropped 1 base, with 14 bases sitting between them. This CDR3 has 16 amino acids. Repertoires were generated with immunoSEQ multiplex PCR, while TCRdb's copy carries only in-frame clones and drops some. The sample records about 80,000 clones, 86% being singletons. With ipilimumab providing CTLA-4 blockade, focal radiation was administered to patients who had chemo-refractory metastatic non-small-cell lung cancer. This clonotype was sampled from a human donor with non-small cell lung cancer who had a partial response to radiotherapy plus ipilimumab. The sample in question was peripheral blood, obtained from a patient treated with radiotherapy plus ipilimumab. The chain is built from TRBV9 and TRBJ1-2; D might be TRBD1 (5 bases). In DNA form, the CDR3 reads TGTGCCAGCAGCGTAAACAGGCAGTACGGTAACTATGGCTACACCTTC. It translates to CASSVNRQYGNYGYTF.